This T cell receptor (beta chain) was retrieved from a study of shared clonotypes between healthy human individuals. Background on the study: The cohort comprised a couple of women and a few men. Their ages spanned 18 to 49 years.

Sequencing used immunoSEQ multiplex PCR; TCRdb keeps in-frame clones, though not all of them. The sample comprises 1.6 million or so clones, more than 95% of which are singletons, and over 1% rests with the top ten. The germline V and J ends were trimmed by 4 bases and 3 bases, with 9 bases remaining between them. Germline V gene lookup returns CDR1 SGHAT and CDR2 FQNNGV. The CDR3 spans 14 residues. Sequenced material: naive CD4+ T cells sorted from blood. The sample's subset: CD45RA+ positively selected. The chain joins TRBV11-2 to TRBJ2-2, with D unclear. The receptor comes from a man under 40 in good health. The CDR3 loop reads CASSSLRDTGELFF. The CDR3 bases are TGTGCCAGCAGCTCACTACGAGACACCGGGGAGCTGTTTTTT.